This T cell receptor (beta chain) derives from a study of blood T cell repertoires in COVID-19. The repertoire was sequenced with immunoSEQ multiplex PCR; TCRdb's copy has only in-frame clones and lacks some. The sample holds about 130,000 clones, roughly four fifths seen once. CDR3 size: 18 residues. Germline assignment: CDR1 LNHDA and CDR2 SQIVND (reference sequence). V was clipped by 6 bases and J by 1 base; unmatched bases: 15. The chain has TRBV19 and TRBJ2-4; 7 bases line up with TRBD2. The sequenced sample consisted of PBMCs or T cells enriched from blood (not recorded which). The receptor comes from a man aged 45-65 years who had recovered from COVID-19. In DNA form, the CDR3 reads TGTGCCAGTAGAAGCGGGGCACTCATTAGCGGGGCCAAAAACATTCAGTACTTC. It yields the protein CASRSGALISGAKNIQYF.